These 7 T cell receptor beta chains were sequenced from one sample in a study of blood T cells in healthy people across ages. Using a J-beta primer mix together with a sample-barcoded 5' primer, a second PCR was run for roughly 6 to 12 cycles. TCRdb passed the 5' RACE reads through MiXCR, listing each CDR3 protein once. This table holds 1.5 million to 2 million distinct CDR3 sequences, around 48% found once. Sequencing input: blood. All receptors derive from a middle-aged woman in good health.

The chain is built from TRBV6-2 or TRBV6-3 and TRBJ2-3; TRBD2 is a possible D gene (5 bases). Germline V gene sequence: CDR1 MNHEY, CDR2 SVGEGT. V gave up 4 bases and J gave up 2 bases, with 16 bases separating them. The CDR3 is 16 amino acids. For the CDR3, the DNA is TGTGCCAGCAGTTGCTCGGCGGAGGCCCCCACAGATACGCAGTATTTT. It specifies CASSCSAEAPTDTQYF.

The genes are TRBV2 and TRBJ2-1, with 8 bases fitting TRBD1. The germline gives CDR1 SNHLY, CDR2 FYNNEI. The CDR3 has 14 residues. The V gene end was trimmed by 3 bases and the J gene end by 8 bases; junction bases not matched to a gene: 6. CDR3 protein: CASSEQGAQDEQFF. The CDR3 DNA sequence: TGTGCCAGCAGTGAGCAGGGGGCGCAGGATGAGCAGTTCTTC.

The chain couples TRBV12-3 or TRBV12-4 to TRBJ2-1; no reliable D call. V was clipped by 0 bases and J by 8 bases, with 8 bases between them. The CDR3 consists of 13 residues. The CDR3 region is CASSLAKGYEQFF. In DNA form, the CDR3 reads TGTGCCAGCAGTTTAGCGAAGGGCTATGAGCAGTTCTTC.

This clonotype was seen more than once but under ten times. The chain uses TRBV12-3 or TRBV12-4 and TRBJ1-4; 8 bases match TRBD1. The V segment lost 5 bases and the J segment 10 bases; nucleotides outside the gene matches: 6. The CDR3 loop spans 13 amino acids. The CDR3 nucleotides read TGTGCCAGCAGTCCCCCCGGACAGGGAAAACTGTTTTTT. It codes for CASSPPGQGKLFF.

This clonotype was found a few times. The chain couples TRBV11-2 to TRBJ1-2; 8 nucleotides align to TRBD1. From germline, CDR1 is SGHAT and CDR2 FQNNGV. The junction had 8 bases not matched to a gene; V was cut back by 7 bases and J by 4 bases. The CDR3 spans 14 residues. The CDR3 reads CASTNTGTGYGYTF. The CDR3 DNA reads TGTGCCAGCACCAACACCGGGACAGGCTATGGCTACACCTTC.

CDR3 in amino acids: CASSLVAGSGTDTQYF. In nucleotides, the CDR3 is TGTGCCAGCAGCTTGGTAGCCGGGTCGGGCACAGATACGCAGTATTTT. The gene calls are TRBV5-5 and TRBJ2-3; D is uncertain. Germline V CDR1 and CDR2: SGHKS, YYEKEE (reference sequence). V shed 0 bases and J shed 1 base, with 12 bases lying between them. This CDR3 region has 16 residues.

The gene calls are TRBV7-2 and TRBJ1-1, with 8 bases identical to TRBD1. The germline V gene encodes CDR1 SGHTA and CDR2 FQGNSA. V lost 6 bases and J lost 1; bases outside the gene matches: 10. The CDR3 spans 16 residues. The CDR3 DNA reads TGTGCCAGCAGGGGGGGGCAGGGGGCATGGAACACTGAAGCTTTCTTT. As protein: CASRGGQGAWNTEAFF.